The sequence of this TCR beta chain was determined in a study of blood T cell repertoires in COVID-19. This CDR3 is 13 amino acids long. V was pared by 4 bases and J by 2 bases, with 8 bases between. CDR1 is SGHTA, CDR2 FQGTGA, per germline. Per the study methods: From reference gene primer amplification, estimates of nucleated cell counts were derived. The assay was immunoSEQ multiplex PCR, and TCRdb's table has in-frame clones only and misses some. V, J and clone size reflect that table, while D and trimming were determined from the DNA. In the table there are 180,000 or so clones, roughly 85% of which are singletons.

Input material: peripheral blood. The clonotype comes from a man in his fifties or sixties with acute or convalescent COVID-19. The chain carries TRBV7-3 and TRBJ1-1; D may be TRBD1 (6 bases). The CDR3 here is CASSSGQNTEAFF. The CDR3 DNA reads TGTGCCAGCAGCTCGGGACAAAACACTGAAGCTTTCTTT. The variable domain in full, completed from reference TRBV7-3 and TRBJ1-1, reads GAGVSQTPSNKVTEKGKYVELRCDPISGHTALYWYRQSLGQGPEFLIYFQGTGAADDSGLPNDRFFAVRPEGSVSTLKIQRTERGDSAVYLCASSSGQNTEAFFGQGTRLTVV.